This is a list of T cell receptor beta chains from one sample in a study of T cells after yellow fever vaccination. TCRdb ran MiXCR on the 5' RACE reads and lists one entry per CDR3 protein. The data contain under 550,000 distinct CDR3 sequences, roughly a fifth of them singletons. The specimen comprised PBMCs, sampled less than 25 days after the first yellow fever vaccination. Receptors originate from a man aged 18 to 35 who received the YFV17D yellow fever vaccine. Both conserved end residues are part of each CDR3.

CDR3 protein: CASSPGLAAGTQYF
V gene: TRBV5-1
J gene: TRBJ2-5
CDR3 length: 14

CDR3 protein: CASSFRTSYNEQFF
V gene: TRBV27
J gene: TRBJ2-1
CDR3 length: 14

CDR3 protein: CASSQGGQGRAFF
V gene: TRBV4-3
J gene: TRBJ1-1
CDR3 length: 13

CDR3 protein: CATSSGDRGGNEQFF
V gene: TRBV15
J gene: TRBJ2-1
CDR3 length: 15

CDR3 protein: CASSRGDKNTEAFF
V gene: TRBV5-1
J gene: TRBJ1-1
CDR3 length: 14

CDR3 protein: CASTPSGGLQETQYF
V gene: TRBV28
J gene: TRBJ2-5
CDR3 length: 15

CDR3 protein: CASSTDPYEQYF
V gene: TRBV7-2
J gene: TRBJ2-7
CDR3 length: 12

CDR3 protein: CASSQGDSTDTQYF
V gene: TRBV4-1
J gene: TRBJ2-3
CDR3 length: 14

CDR3 protein: CASSFYNRRETQYF
V gene: TRBV7-2
J gene: TRBJ2-5
CDR3 length: 14

CDR3 protein: CAISEGNYNQPQHF
V gene: TRBV10-3
J gene: TRBJ1-5
CDR3 length: 14

CDR3 protein: CASSGYGTGGNTIYF
V gene: TRBV5-1
J gene: TRBJ1-3
CDR3 length: 15

CDR3 protein: CASSPRGTRGTEAFF
V gene: TRBV12-3/TRBV12-4
J gene: TRBJ1-1
CDR3 length: 15

CDR3 protein: CASSSLWDTDTQYF
V gene: TRBV7-2
J gene: TRBJ2-3
CDR3 length: 14

CDR3 protein: CSATPSGGFQETQYF
V gene: TRBV20-1
J gene: TRBJ2-5
CDR3 length: 15

CDR3 protein: CATSDSGTPNTGELFF
V gene: TRBV24-1
J gene: TRBJ2-2
CDR3 length: 16

CDR3 protein: CASAWGKGAEAFF
V gene: TRBV6-1
J gene: TRBJ1-1
CDR3 length: 13

CDR3 protein: CASSQEPWSGNNEQFF
V gene: TRBV4-1
J gene: TRBJ2-1
CDR3 length: 16

CDR3 protein: CASSYPPGLGSTDTQYF
V gene: TRBV6-5
J gene: TRBJ2-3
CDR3 length: 17